The next 31 T cell receptor beta chains were all read from a single sample in a study of control samples from healthy donors and cancer patients. This table comes from immunoSEQ multiplex PCR, and its TCRdb copy is limited to in-frame clones, with some not included. The sample records roughly 120,000 clones, 90% being singletons. The sample taken for sequencing was blood. The receptors here all came from a human donor in good health. The donor label of this sample is uncertain.

The chain combines TRBV9 with TRBJ2-6; tentatively, D is TRBD1 (5 bases). Between the trimmed V and J ends, which lost 0 bases and 0 bases, there was a span of 10 bases. CDR3 length: 17 amino acids. The germline V gene has CDR1 SGDLS and CDR2 YYNGEE. The CDR3 DNA is TGTGCCAGCAGCGTAGACGTAGGACACTCTGGGGCCAACGTCCTGACTTTC. Translation gives CASSVDVGHSGANVLTF.

This rearrangement joins TRBV14 to TRBJ1-1, with unresolved D. V lost 0 bases and J lost 9, with 8 bases in between. The CDR3 sequence is 12 residues long. Germline lookup yields CDR1 SGHDN and CDR2 FVKESK. This chain's CDR3 is CASSQDRYKAFF. In nucleotides, the CDR3 is TGTGCCAGCAGCCAAGATCGGTACAAAGCTTTCTTT.

This chain links TRBV2 with TRBJ2-5; TRBD2 matches 9 bases. Germline CDR1 reads SNHLY; CDR2 reads FYNNEI. V was pared by 10 bases and J by 5 bases, with 5 bases of the junction left unmatched. This CDR3 contains 12 residues. CDR3 bases: TGTGCCACAGCGGGGGGAGAGGAGACCCAGTACTTC. It translates to CATAGGEETQYF.

The chain links TRBV27 to TRBJ2-1; 13 bases line up with TRBD2. The CDR3 extends over 16 amino acids. V lost 4 bases to trimming and J lost 4 bases; unmatched junction nucleotides: 4. The germline V gene encodes CDR1 MNHEY and CDR2 SMNVEV (reference sequence). The CDR3 loop reads CASSSQGLAGYNEQFF. The CDR3 DNA is TGTGCCAGCAGTTCCCAGGGACTAGCGGGGTACAATGAGCAGTTCTTC.

This clone turned up a few times. The chain uses TRBV13 and TRBJ1-6; TRBD1 aligns across 9 bases. The CDR3 spans 17 residues. The V gene's germline CDR1 is PRHDT and CDR2 FYEKMQ (reference sequence). V was pared by 6 bases and J by 6 bases, with 12 bases of the junction left unmatched. The chain's CDR3 is CASRTVAGTGLNSPLHF. CDR3 DNA sequence: TGTGCCAGCAGAACCGTGGCCGGGACAGGGCTTAATTCACCCCTCCACTTT.

This clone has only one observation. The CDR3 sequence is CASSYSKAAGNTIYF. The CDR3 bases are TGTGCCAGCAGTTACTCGAAAGCGGCTGGAAACACCATATATTTT. This chain connects TRBV6-2 or TRBV6-3 to TRBJ1-3; D ambiguous. The CDR3 extends over 15 amino acids. The V end was cut by 0 bases, the J end by 2 bases, with 8 bases between. Germline CDR1 reads MNHEY; CDR2 reads SVGEGT.

This clone was observed a single time. The genes are TRBV18 and TRBJ1-1; 9 bases map to TRBD1. The CDR3 sequence is 16 residues long. V was pared by 5 bases and J by 2 bases, with 9 bases of the junction left unmatched. Per germline, CDR1 KGHSH and CDR2 LQKENI. CDR3 nucleotides: TGTGCCAGCTCATACGGACCGGGACAGGGAAACACTGAAGCTTTCTTT. This translates into CASSYGPGQGNTEAFF.

The chain links TRBV7-3 to TRBJ2-2, with TRBD1 as a possible D gene (5 bases). Germline CDR1 is SGHTA and CDR2 is FQGTGA. Trimming left V 8 bases short and J 2 bases short, with 9 bases between. This CDR3 has 13 amino acids. In nucleotides, the CDR3 is TGTGCCAGCGGCCAGGGTAACACCGGGGAGCTGTTTTTT. This gives the protein CASGQGNTGELFF.

The rearrangement links TRBV2 to TRBJ2-2, with 8 bases aligning to TRBD2. Trimming at V came to 7 bases and at J to 1 base, leaving 2 bases not matched to a gene. The V gene's germline CDR1 is SNHLY and CDR2 FYNNEI. The CDR3 is 14 amino acids. CDR3 region: CASKLAENTGELFF. The CDR3, as DNA: TGTGCCAGCAAACTAGCGGAGAACACCGGGGAGCTGTTTTTT.

The chain is built from TRBV25-1 and TRBJ2-4; D might be TRBD1 (6 bases). The CDR3 spans 14 residues. CDR1 is MGHDK and CDR2 is SYGVNS in the germline V gene. The V gene lost 4 bases and the J gene lost 8 bases, with 15 bases spanning the gap. Here the CDR3 DNA reads TGTGCCAGCAGTGTGTCACAGGGTCGAGACATTCAGTACTTC. Translating gives CASSVSQGRDIQYF.

This chain joins TRBV27 and TRBJ1-4; D gene uncertain. Germline values: CDR1 MNHEY, CDR2 SMNVEV (reference sequence). Trimming took 3 bases from V and 4 from J, leaving 9 bases between them. This CDR3 region has 14 residues. DNA of the CDR3: TGTGCCAGCAGTTTGGAGAGGTATAATGAAAAACTGTTTTTT. It yields the protein CASSLERYNEKLFF.

The genes are TRBV28 and TRBJ2-7; D gene unclear. The germline gives CDR1 MDHEN, CDR2 SYDVKM. V was clipped by 4 bases and J by 5 bases, with 6 bases between them. The CDR3 consists of 11 residues. CDR3 protein: CASSYQDEQYF. CDR3 in DNA: TGTGCCAGCAGTTACCAGGACGAGCAGTACTTC. The full variable domain, completed using reference TRBV28 and TRBJ2-7, is DVKVTQSSRYLVKRTGEKVFLECVQDMDHENMFWYRQDPGLGLRLIYFSYDVKMKEKGDIPEGYSVSREKKERFSLILESASTNQTSMYLCASSYQDEQYFGPGTRLTVT.

The gene calls are TRBV5-6 and TRBJ2-5, with TRBD2 matching over 10 bases. CDR3 length: 16 residues. Germline assignment: CDR1 SGHDT and CDR2 YYEEEE. V lost 1 base, J lost 5 bases, and 8 bases stayed unmatched. CDR3 protein: CASSLLSGGAAETQYF. In DNA form, the CDR3 reads TGTGCCAGCAGCTTGCTAAGCGGGGGGGCCGCGGAGACCCAGTACTTC. Using reference TRBV5-6 and TRBJ2-5 for the parts outside the CDR3, the full variable domain is DAGVTQSPTHLIKTRGQQVTLRCSPKSGHDTVSWYQQALGQGPQFIFQYYEEEERQRGNFPDRFSGHQFPNYSSELNVNALLLGDSALYLCASSLLSGGAAETQYFGPGTRLLVL.

The chain joins TRBV11-2 to TRBJ1-6, with TRBD1 matching over 10 bases. The ends lost 5 bases at V and 13 bases at J; junction bases unmatched: 8. The CDR3 spans 14 residues. Germline CDR1 is SGHAT and CDR2 is FQNNGV. The CDR3 coding sequence is TGTGCCAGCAGCCCGGGACAGGGGTCAGCTCCCCTCCACTTT. This sequence encodes CASSPGQGSAPLHF.

The rearrangement links TRBV7-9 to TRBJ1-1; tentatively, D is TRBD1 (6 bases). The germline V and J ends were trimmed by 1 base and 3 bases, with 15 bases remaining between them. This CDR3 region has 16 residues. CDR1 SEHNR and CDR2 FQNEAQ come from the germline V gene (reference sequence). The CDR3 coding sequence is TGTGCCAGCAGCTTAGTTTACAGGGTCTCAGACACTGAAGCTTTCTTT. Translation gives CASSLVYRVSDTEAFF.

V and J are TRBV27 and TRBJ2-3; no reliable D call. The germline V and J ends were trimmed by 7 bases and 1 base, with 21 bases remaining between them. This CDR3 contains 17 residues. Germline loops: CDR1 MNHEY, CDR2 SMNVEV (reference sequence). CDR3 nucleotides: TGTGCCAGCACCGGACCCGGGCTAACCTGGGGCACAGATACGCAGTATTTT. Translating gives CASTGPGLTWGTDTQYF.

The chain couples TRBV20-1 to TRBJ1-4; 8 nucleotides match TRBD1. Germline values: CDR1 DFQATT, CDR2 SNEGSKA (reference sequence). Trimming removed 3 bases from V and 10 bases from J; junction bases left unmatched: 10. This CDR3 comprises 14 residues. CDR3: CSASRWQGAGKLFF. CDR3 in DNA: TGCAGTGCTAGTCGTTGGCAGGGGGCCGGAAAACTGTTTTTT.

This chain joins TRBV20-1 and TRBJ2-2; TRBD1 matches 10 bases. The CDR3 runs to 14 residues. Germline trimming cut 3 bases from V and 7 bases from J; bases unmatched to any gene: 5. The germline gives CDR1 DFQATT, CDR2 SNEGSKA (reference sequence). CDR3: CSASGQGEGGELFF. DNA of the CDR3: TGCAGTGCTAGTGGACAGGGGGAGGGCGGGGAGCTGTTTTTT.

J is TRBJ1-5 and V is TRBV30; D is uncertain. Germline values: CDR1 GTSNPN, CDR2 SVGIG (reference sequence). The CDR3 consists of 13 residues. Trimming pared 2 bases from V and 5 bases from J, leaving 10 bases between. Written as DNA, the CDR3 is TGTGCCTGGAGTTCTAGACGTGATCAGCCCCAGCATTTT. Translation gives CAWSSRRDQPQHF.

CDR3 in DNA: TGCGCCAGCAGCTTGGCCGGGCCTAGGGGCTCCTACGAGCAGTACTTC. Amino acid sequence: CASSLAGPRGSYEQYF. The V call is TRBV5-1, the J call TRBJ2-7, with D tentatively TRBD1 (5 bases). This CDR3 contains 16 residues. The V end lost 0 bases, the J end lost 0 bases, and 13 bases lay between the germline ends. Germline V gene data show CDR1 as SGHRS and CDR2 as YFSETQ.

The chain carries TRBV7-9 and TRBJ1-4; a weak D match, TRBD1 (6 bases). This CDR3 comprises 15 residues. V was clipped by 0 bases and J by 5 bases, with 10 bases between them. Germline loops: CDR1 SEHNR, CDR2 FQNEAQ (reference sequence). The CDR3 spells CASSLAQGNNEKLFF. In DNA form, the CDR3 reads TGTGCCAGCAGCTTAGCTCAGGGGAACAATGAAAAACTGTTTTTT.

The V call is TRBV28, the J call TRBJ1-5; 8 positions agree with TRBD1. The junction had 7 bases not matched to a gene; V was cut back by 5 bases and J by 7 bases. This CDR3 contains 14 residues. Germline loops: CDR1 MDHEN, CDR2 SYDVKM. The CDR3 DNA sequence: TGTGCCAGCAGTCCAGACAGGGGATACCAGCCCCAGCATTTT. It is translated as CASSPDRGYQPQHF.

The gene calls are TRBV6-5 and TRBJ1-5; 7 bases fit TRBD1. Germline V gene lookup returns CDR1 MNHEY and CDR2 SVGAGI. This CDR3 has 14 amino acids. V dropped 5 bases and J dropped 2; count of bases not matched to a gene: 3. CDR3 DNA sequence: TGTGCCAGCAGTCCAGGGGGGGGCAATCAGCCCCAGCATTTT. It specifies CASSPGGGNQPQHF.

This chain uses TRBV27 with TRBJ1-6; D gene unclear. Per the germline V gene, CDR1 is MNHEY and CDR2 is SMNVEV (reference sequence). The CDR3 runs to 17 residues. V lost 5 bases, J lost 0 bases, and 14 bases lay in between. CDR3 residues: CASSPGVGRSYNSPLHF. The DNA of the CDR3 is TGTGCCAGCAGTCCGGGAGTGGGCCGCTCCTATAATTCACCCCTCCACTTT.

This clone appeared once. The genes are TRBV27 and TRBJ1-1; 8 nucleotides match TRBD1. CDR1 and CDR2 from the germline V gene are MNHEY and SMNVEV (reference sequence). CDR3 size: 13 residues. V lost 3 bases to trimming and J lost 6 bases; unmatched junction nucleotides: 3. The CDR3 reads CASSLTGVAEAFF. In DNA form, the CDR3 reads TGTGCCAGCAGTTTGACAGGGGTGGCTGAAGCTTTCTTT.

In DNA form, the CDR3 reads TGTGCCAGCAGTTTTCGGGACCACCCTTCGACTGGGGCCAACGTCCTGACTTTC. Translation: CASSFRDHPSTGANVLTF. The rearrangement joins TRBV27 to TRBJ2-6; D is tentatively TRBD1 or TRBD2 (5 bases each). Deletions cut 3 bases from V and 2 bases from J, with 17 bases between. Germline values: CDR1 MNHEY, CDR2 SMNVEV (reference sequence). The CDR3 covers 18 residues.

This rearrangement joins TRBV5-6 to TRBJ2-5, with D unclear. The CDR3 totals 16 residues. V was trimmed by 0 bases and J by 1 base, leaving 13 bases between them. Germline V CDR1 and CDR2: SGHDT, YYEEEE. The CDR3 sequence: CASSLGNRSPQETQYF. In DNA, the CDR3 is TGTGCCAGCAGCTTGGGTAACAGAAGCCCCCAAGAGACCCAGTACTTC.

This rearrangement joins TRBV24-1 to TRBJ1-1; D might be TRBD1 (5 bases). The germline V gene has CDR1 KGHDR and CDR2 SFDVKD. Trimming removed 7 bases at V and 0 bases at J, with 11 bases between. The CDR3 runs to 14 residues. CDR3 in DNA: TGTGCCACCAGCCCCGGGGACTTGAACACTGAAGCTTTCTTT. Translation: CATSPGDLNTEAFF.

V gene TRBV15 combines with J gene TRBJ1-5; no clear D gene. Germline V CDR1 and CDR2: LNHNV, YYDKDF (reference sequence). The CDR3 has 14 amino acids. V dropped 4 bases and J dropped 4 bases, with 11 bases sitting between them. The CDR3 nucleotides are TGTGCCACCAGCACCTCCTCAGTGAATCAGCCCCAGCATTTT. Amino acids: CATSTSSVNQPQHF.

J is TRBJ1-1 and V is TRBV9; D is uncertain. V lost 0 bases, J lost 1 base, and 10 bases lay in between. Germline-derived CDR1 and CDR2 are SGDLS and YYNGEE. This CDR3 comprises 15 residues. The CDR3 loop is CASSVEGLWNTEAFF. In DNA, the CDR3 is TGTGCCAGCAGCGTAGAGGGCCTTTGGAACACTGAAGCTTTCTTT.

The chain links TRBV12-3 or TRBV12-4 to TRBJ1-2, with D uncertain. Trimming left V 7 bases short and J 6 bases short, with 15 bases between. The CDR3 extends over 13 amino acids. The DNA of the CDR3 is TGTGCCAGCACCGATAGGGATACCAATGGCTACACCTTC. Protein sequence: CASTDRDTNGYTF.